This T cell receptor (beta chain) was obtained from a study of CD8 T cells in ankylosing spondylitis. The study's findings and limits: CD8+ cells made up the disease-linked clones, which were relatively rare in peripheral blood. In ankylosing spondylitis patients, matched synovial fluid reportedly showed significant enrichment of disease-linked clones. Apparently characteristic of ankylosing spondylitis blood was a TCR beta motif (about 8 highly homologous variants).

Scientists made TCR beta libraries using quantitative 5'-RACE with molecular barcodes. TCRdb analysed the 5' RACE reads with MiXCR anew, one entry per CDR3 protein. The table lists 300,000 to 350,000 distinct CDR3 sequences, around 21% of them singletons. V lost 2 bases to trimming and J lost 6 bases; unmatched junction nucleotides: 10. CDR3 length equals 16 residues. Germline V gene data show CDR1 as GTSNPN and CDR2 as SVGIG (reference sequence). In this sample, this clonotype turned up a few times. Its antigen is not known. The sequenced sample was blood, either unsorted or a sorted T cell fraction (not recorded which). The rearrangement joins TRBV30 to TRBJ2-2; 9 nucleotides align to TRBD2. This sequence originates from a female donor with ankylosing spondylitis or in good health (not recorded which). CDR3 amino acids: CAWSRQAGGPPGELFF. The CDR3 DNA reads TGTGCCTGGAGTAGGCAGGCGGGAGGGCCACCCGGGGAGCTGTTTTTT.